This TCR beta chain was profiled in a study of shared clonotypes between healthy human individuals. The CDR3 totals 11 residues. CDR1 is SQVTM, CDR2 ANQGSEA, per germline. Between the trimmed V and J ends, which lost 7 bases and 7 bases, there was a span of 13 bases. The naive CD8 subset, CD45RO-negative cells positively selected for CCR7, excluded terminally differentiated effector memory CD45RA+ cells. Using immunoSEQ multiplex PCR, the repertoire was profiled, and TCRdb retains in-frame clones only, with some absent. The table has about 2,200,000 clones, about 93% seen once. The chain links TRBV29-1 to TRBJ1-1, with D perhaps matching TRBD1 (6 bases). The specimen sequenced was naive CD8+ T cells from PBMCs. This clonotype was obtained from a young man in good health. Some clones in this sample may be carry-over from other donors' samples. CDR3 in DNA: TGCAGCGCCCTGGGGGGGCTTGAAGCTTTCTTT. Translated: CSALGGLEAFF.